Listed here is a single T cell receptor (beta chain). Its specificity is not known. This entry comes from a study of cytomegalovirus exposure and HLA in healthy donors. The PCR had 60 Vbeta and 13 Jbeta primers. TCRdb keeps only in-frame clones here, not all; method: immunoSEQ multiplex PCR. The table shows almost 200,000 clones, with 70% to 80% occurring only once. The V segment lost 4 bases and the J segment 7 bases; nucleotides outside the gene matches: 11. Germline CDR1 reads MNHEY; CDR2 reads SMNVEV (reference sequence). The CDR3 length is 15 residues. Regarding the study as a whole: One later analysis reportedly identified an Asian-associated ancestry cluster that showed fewer N-insertions than the roughly 700-donor mean.

The receptor was isolated from a male donor in good health and CMV-seropositive. This chain uses TRBV27 with TRBJ2-5; 8 nucleotides match TRBD2. The sample consisted of PBMCs. The CDR3 DNA reads TGTGCCAGCAGTTCCTTACTAGCGGATCCGGGGACCCAGTACTTC. Its protein product is CASSSLLADPGTQYF.